A single sample gave rise to the 4 T cell receptor beta chains below, sequenced in a study of T cells in Graves' hyperthyroidism and ophthalmopathy. What was amplified from RNA transcripts were TCR beta CDR3 regions. The HTBI set primed first-round TCR CDR3 RT-PCR. TCRdb ran MiXCR on the multiplex PCR reads and lists one entry per CDR3 protein. The sample has hundreds of thousands of distinct CDR3 sequences; roughly 14% are singletons. Sequencing input: blood. The receptors come from a woman aged 18-29 years with Graves' hyperthyroidism.

This clonotype was seen only a few times. The rearrangement uses TRBV5-1 and TRBJ2-7; 9 nucleotides align to TRBD1. This CDR3 comprises 14 residues. The germline V gene encodes CDR1 SGHRS and CDR2 YFSETQ. V lost 4 bases to trimming and J lost 5 bases; unmatched junction nucleotides: 7. The CDR3 sequence is CASSGGQGIHEQYF. The CDR3 region has the DNA TGCGCCAGCAGCGGAGGACAGGGGATCCACGAGCAGTACTTC.

This clonotype showed up many times. The gene calls are TRBV12-3 or TRBV12-4 and TRBJ2-6; 9 bases map to TRBD2. This CDR3 comprises 17 residues. V shed 6 bases and J 0 bases; nucleotides not matched to a gene: 6. In DNA form, the CDR3 reads TGTGCCAGCAGAGCGTCTAGCGGGGCCTCTGGGGCCAACGTCCTGACTTTC. As protein: CASRASSGASGANVLTF.

This clonotype was counted many times. The rearrangement joins TRBV11-2 to TRBJ2-5; maybe TRBD2 (7 bases). CDR1 is SGHAT, CDR2 FQNNGV, per germline. V was cut by 4 bases and J by 4 bases, with 22 bases left in between. The CDR3 has 17 residues. CDR3 amino acids: CASSSRSTGGRRETQYF. The CDR3 DNA follows: TGTGCCAGCAGCTCCAGGTCCACGGGGGGCCGGAGAGAGACCCAGTACTTC.

This clonotype was observed many times. The chain joins TRBV6-1 to TRBJ1-2; TRBD1 might be the D (6 bases). V lost 5 bases, J lost 3 bases, and 13 bases lay in between. CDR1 is MNHNS, CDR2 SASEGT, per germline. The CDR3 length is 14 residues. Here the CDR3 DNA reads TGTGCCAGCAGTTCGGACAGATGGTACTATGGCTACACCTTC. Protein sequence: CASSSDRWYYGYTF.